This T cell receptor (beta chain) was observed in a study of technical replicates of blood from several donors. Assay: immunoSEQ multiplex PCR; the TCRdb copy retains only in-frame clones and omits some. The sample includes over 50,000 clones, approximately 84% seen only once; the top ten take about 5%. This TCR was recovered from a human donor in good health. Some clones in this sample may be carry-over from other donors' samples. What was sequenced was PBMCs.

In DNA form, the CDR3 reads TGTGCCTGTAGAACCGGGACAGAGGACCCAGATACGCAGTATTTT. Protein sequence: CACRTGTEDPDTQYF. V is TRBV30 and J is TRBJ2-3, with 7 nucleotides matching TRBD1. The CDR3 has 15 residues. CDR1 is GTSNPN and CDR2 is SVGIG in the germline V gene (reference sequence). V shed 6 bases and J 4 bases; nucleotides not matched to a gene: 13.